What follows are 15 T cell receptor beta chains derived from one specimen sequenced in a study of blood T cell repertoires in COVID-19. Profiling relied on immunoSEQ multiplex PCR, and the TCRdb table lists in-frame clones only, not all of them. The sample lists 150,000 to 200,000 clones; roughly 80% were seen once. Sequencing was done on a sample of peripheral blood. The receptor source for this set is a woman aged 25 to 39 with acute or convalescent COVID-19.

The V gene is TRBV6-5, the J gene TRBJ1-2; 9 nucleotides agree with TRBD1. This CDR3 region has 15 residues. The V and J ends lost 8 bases and 4 bases, in that order; junction bases with no gene match: 11. From germline, CDR1 is MNHEY and CDR2 SVGAGI. The CDR3 DNA sequence: TGTGCCAGCGCCTCAGGGCCGGGACAGGGCTATGGCTACACCTTC. It is translated as CASASGPGQGYGYTF.

The chain uses TRBV24-1 and TRBJ2-2; 8 bases are shared with TRBD1. Germline trimming cut 0 bases from V and 5 bases from J; bases unmatched to any gene: 4. Germline-derived CDR1 and CDR2 are KGHDR and SFDVKD. There are 16 residues in the CDR3. CDR3: CATSDLTGGNTGELFF. CDR3 bases: TGTGCCACCAGTGATTTGACAGGGGGTAATACCGGGGAGCTGTTTTTT.

The chain couples TRBV14 to TRBJ1-2; TRBD1 matches 9 bases. The ends lost 4 bases at V and 10 bases at J; junction bases unmatched: 10. Germline V gene sequence: CDR1 SGHDN, CDR2 FVKESK. The CDR3 spans 14 residues. CDR3 residues: CASSLGTGSGSYTF. CDR3 sequence (DNA): TGTGCCAGCAGCCTGGGGACAGGGAGTGGATCCTACACCTTC.

This clone was seen a few times. V gene TRBV19 combines with J gene TRBJ1-2; a possible D gene is TRBD1 (5 bases). The V gene lost 3 bases and the J gene lost 4 bases, with 12 bases spanning the gap. CDR3 size: 14 residues. CDR1 and CDR2 (germline): LNHDA, SQIVND (reference sequence). The CDR3 is CASSIVGELYGYTF. The CDR3 DNA follows: TGTGCCAGTAGTATCGTAGGGGAACTCTATGGCTACACCTTC.

This chain connects TRBV3-1 (or the pseudogene TRBV3-2) to TRBJ2-1; D possibly corresponds to TRBD1 (7 bases). Germline V lookup: CDR1 LGHDT, CDR2 YNNKEL (reference sequence). V lost 2 bases, J lost 9 bases, and 17 bases lay in between. The CDR3 totals 15 residues. The CDR3 sequence is CASSQTAGGKGEQFF. The CDR3 DNA reads TGTGCCAGCAGCCAAACGGCAGGGGGGAAAGGTGAGCAGTTCTTC.

CDR3: CASRSWRDSRSNEQFF. In DNA, the CDR3 is TGTGCCAGCAGATCCTGGCGGGACAGTCGCTCCAATGAGCAGTTCTTC. V usage is TRBV5-4 and J usage is TRBJ2-1; possibly TRBD1 for D (7 bases). Trimming shortened V by 5 bases and J by 6 bases, and 21 bases separated the two germline ends. Looked up from germline, CDR1 is SGHNT and CDR2 is YYREEE (reference sequence). The CDR3 contains 16 residues.

The rearrangement links TRBV20-1 to TRBJ2-7; maybe TRBD2 (5 bases). There are 11 residues in the CDR3. V gave up 5 bases and J gave up 3 bases, with 8 bases separating them. Germline V gene sequence: CDR1 DFQATT, CDR2 SNEGSKA (reference sequence). The CDR3 protein is CSAELGYEQYF. CDR3 bases: TGCAGTGCTGAACTAGGCTACGAGCAGTACTTC.

V is TRBV15 and J is TRBJ2-7, with 7 bases identical to TRBD2. This CDR3 has 17 residues. Unmatched junction bases numbered 11, after V lost 2 bases and J lost 1 base. Germline V lookup: CDR1 LNHNV, CDR2 YYDKDF (reference sequence). The CDR3 sequence: CATSRPYTGTKSYEQYF. CDR3 nucleotide sequence: TGTGCCACCAGCAGACCATATACCGGGACTAAATCCTACGAGCAGTACTTC.

This clone came up once. This chain uses TRBV11-2 with TRBJ1-4; tentatively, D is TRBD1 (5 bases). The CDR3 is 15 residues long. V lost 2 bases and J lost 6, with 13 bases in between. CDR1 and CDR2 from the germline V gene are SGHAT and FQNNGV. DNA of the CDR3: TGTGCCAGCAGCTTAATGGGGCGCAGGGATGAAAAACTGTTTTTT. Encoded protein: CASSLMGRRDEKLFF.

The J gene is TRBJ2-7, the V gene TRBV27, with TRBD2 identical over 15 bases. The CDR3 spans 19 residues. Germline loops: CDR1 MNHEY, CDR2 SMNVEV (reference sequence). The trim removed 4 bases at V and 2 bases at J, leaving 12 bases unmatched. The CDR3 is CASSSTGTSGGKNPYEQYF. CDR3 sequence (DNA): TGTGCCAGCAGTTCCACCGGGACTAGCGGGGGGAAAAATCCCTACGAGCAGTACTTC.

V gene TRBV5-1 combines with J gene TRBJ2-7, with 8 bases aligning to TRBD2. Germline V gene lookup returns CDR1 SGHRS and CDR2 YFSETQ. The V segment lost 4 bases and the J segment 5 bases; nucleotides outside the gene matches: 8. The CDR3 consists of 14 residues. CDR3: CASSPGLEGNEQYF. Here the CDR3 DNA reads TGCGCCAGCAGCCCGGGACTAGAAGGTAACGAGCAGTACTTC.

The CDR3 spells CASSPSRDRGGSNQPQHF. CDR3 sequence (DNA): TGTGCCAGCAGTCCGTCCCGGGACAGGGGCGGTAGCAATCAGCCCCAGCATTTT. J is TRBJ1-5 and V is TRBV27, with 10 bases aligning to TRBD1. CDR1 MNHEY and CDR2 SMNVEV come from the germline V gene (reference sequence). The CDR3 covers 18 residues. With 5 bases clipped from V and 0 bases from J, the junction kept 10 bases outside the gene matches.

This chain joins TRBV27 and TRBJ1-5; D is unclear. CDR1 MNHEY and CDR2 SMNVEV come from the germline V gene (reference sequence). Between the trimmed V and J ends, which lost 0 bases and 0 bases, there was a span of 9 bases. This CDR3 is built from 16 residues. The CDR3 coding sequence is TGTGCCAGCAGTTTATCGAAACAGTTTAGCAATCAGCCCCAGCATTTT. Its translation: CASSLSKQFSNQPQHF.

This chain links TRBV5-8 with TRBJ2-1; D is possibly TRBD2 (6 bases). The CDR3 length is 12 residues. Germline CDR1 SGHTS, CDR2 YDEGEE. V gave up 3 bases and J gave up 6 bases, with 7 bases separating them. The CDR3 DNA is TGTGCCAGCAGCTGGGGGGTCAATGAGCAGTTCTTC. It encodes CASSWGVNEQFF.

The rearrangement uses TRBV5-1 and TRBJ2-2; 14 bases agree with TRBD2. With V trimmed by 4 bases and J by 1 base, 6 bases remained unmatched. This CDR3 comprises 18 residues. The germline V gene has CDR1 SGHRS and CDR2 YFSETQ. DNA of the CDR3: TGCGCCAGCAGCATCCGCGGGACTAGCGGGGGGAACACCGGGGAGCTGTTTTTT. Translated, it gives CASSIRGTSGGNTGELFF.